Sequencing of this T cell receptor (beta chain) was carried out in a study of T cell responses to AZD1222 COVID-19 vaccine. Study-level points and caveats: At study baseline, merely a handful of AZD1222 recipients were seropositive. Elevations in Spike-specific TCR breadth and depth followed administration of two AZD1222 doses. The donor cohort was predominantly white British with a female majority, and clonal diversity may have been underestimated.

Comment on this clone: Its cognate antigen is unknown.

Germline-derived CDR1 and CDR2 are MNHEY and SVGAGI. The CDR3 spans 14 residues. V lost 2 bases and J lost 6; bases outside the gene matches: 5. Sequencing used immunoSEQ multiplex PCR; TCRdb keeps in-frame clones, though not all of them. The sample has about 180,000 clones, just over 85% seen once. This chain links TRBV6-5 with TRBJ2-3; the match to TRBD2 covers 7 bases. This specimen was peripheral blood, taken 28 days after the second AZD1222 dose. This TCR derives from an adult who received the AZD1222 COVID-19 vaccine. This chain's CDR3 is CASSYGGVEDTQYF. CDR3 sequence (DNA): TGTGCCAGCAGTTACGGGGGGGTGGAGGATACGCAGTATTTT.